This T cell receptor beta chain derives from a study of molecular identifiers for immune sequencing clone quantification. Per germline, CDR1 MGHRA and CDR2 YSYEKL. This CDR3 is built from 14 residues. Findings and limits, study-wide: Over 99% of effector molecules, yet under 1% of naive-cell molecules, were held by clones above 20 RNA copies. In cases of identical TCR molecules sharing a barcode, highly expanded clone sizes could be underestimated.

TCRdb passed the PCR reads through MiXCR, listing each CDR3 protein once. The repertoire holds under 800,000 distinct CDR3 sequences, 25% seen once, with about 0.78% in the top ten. Naive CD8 library inputs spanned about 19,000 to 1,000,000 sorted cells and 10%, 30% or 50% RNA. The CD8+CD4-CCR7+CD45RA+ phenotype defined the sorted naive CD8 T cells. Many counts were recorded for this clonotype. Its specificity is not known. One end of the junction does not line up with germline, which may come from a read error. The source is a human donor in good health. Some libraries in this study had Jurkat cell RNA spiked in. The chain couples TRBV4-1 to TRBJ2-7; TRBD1 matches 7 bases. Material: naive CD8+ T cells from blood, with Jurkat cell RNA spiked in. Indicated subset: FACS-sorted CD8+CD4-CCR7+CD45RA+ naive T cells. CDR3 amino acids: CASSQPGQKYEQYF. CDR3 coding DNA: TGTGCCAGCTCACAACCGGGACAGAAGTACGAGCAGTACTTC.